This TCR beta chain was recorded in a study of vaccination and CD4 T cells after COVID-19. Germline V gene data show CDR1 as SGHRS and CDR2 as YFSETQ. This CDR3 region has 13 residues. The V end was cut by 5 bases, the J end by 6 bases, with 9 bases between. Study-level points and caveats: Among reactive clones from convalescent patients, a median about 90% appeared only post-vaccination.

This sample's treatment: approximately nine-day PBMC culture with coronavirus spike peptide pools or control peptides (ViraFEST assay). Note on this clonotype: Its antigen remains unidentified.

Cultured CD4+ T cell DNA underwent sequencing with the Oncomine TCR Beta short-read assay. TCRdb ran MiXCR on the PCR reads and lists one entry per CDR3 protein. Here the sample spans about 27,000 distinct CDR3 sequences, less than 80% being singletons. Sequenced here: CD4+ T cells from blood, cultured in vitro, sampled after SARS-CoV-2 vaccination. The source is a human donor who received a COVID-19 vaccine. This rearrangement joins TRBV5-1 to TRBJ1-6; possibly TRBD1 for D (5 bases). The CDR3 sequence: CASSGGGNSPLHF. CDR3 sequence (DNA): TGCGCCAGCAGTGGGGGTGGTAATTCACCCCTCCACTTT.